The clone carrying this T cell receptor (beta chain) was seen more than once but under ten times. What it binds is unknown. The source of the sample is a study of beta chain features in type 1 diabetes. Overall study results and limits: Moderate yet significant TCRB CDR3 shortening was seen in Type 1 diabetes patients in all four CD4+ subsets.

Every donor provided one heparinised blood draw, which averaged approximately 100 mL. What was sequenced were expressed TCRB transcripts, since all of the isolated RNA had been reverse transcribed. Here immunoSEQ multiplex PCR was the method, and the copy in TCRdb shows in-frame clones only, minus some. The repertoire holds about 410,000 clones, around 13% seen once, with roughly 0.038% in the top ten. The sequenced sample consisted of naive CD4+ T cells from blood. This TCR came from a man aged 25 to 40 in good health.

In nucleotides, the CDR3 is TGCAGCGGTGTAAGGCAGAACACTGAAGCTTTCTTT. This encodes CSGVRQNTEAFF. This chain uses TRBV29-1 with TRBJ1-1; D gene unclear. The CDR3 is 12 residues long. The V end lost 7 bases, the J end lost 1 base, and 10 bases lay between the germline ends. Germline V gene sequence: CDR1 SQVTM, CDR2 ANQGSEA. Full variable domain (rest looked up from reference TRBV29-1 and TRBJ1-1): SAVISQKPSRDICQRGTSLTIQCQVDSQVTMMFWYRQQPGQSLTLIATANQGSEATYESGFVIDKFPISRPNLTFSTLTVSNMSPEDSSIYLCSGVRQNTEAFFGQGTRLTVV.